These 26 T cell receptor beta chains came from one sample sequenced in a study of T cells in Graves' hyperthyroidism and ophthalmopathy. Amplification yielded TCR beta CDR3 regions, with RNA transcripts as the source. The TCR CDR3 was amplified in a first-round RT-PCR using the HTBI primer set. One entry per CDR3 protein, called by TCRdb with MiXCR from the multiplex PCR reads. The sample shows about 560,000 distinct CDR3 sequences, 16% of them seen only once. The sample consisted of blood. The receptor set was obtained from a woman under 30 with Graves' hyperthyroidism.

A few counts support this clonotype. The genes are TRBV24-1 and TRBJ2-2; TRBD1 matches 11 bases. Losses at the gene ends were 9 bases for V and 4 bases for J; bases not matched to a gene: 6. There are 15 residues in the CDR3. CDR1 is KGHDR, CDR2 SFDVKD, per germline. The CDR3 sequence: CATRDRGIGTGELFF. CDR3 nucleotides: TGTGCCACCCGGGACAGGGGGATCGGCACCGGGGAGCTGTTTTTT.

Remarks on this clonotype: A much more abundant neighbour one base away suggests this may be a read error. The CDR3 bases are TGTGCCAGCAGCGTTGCAGCGGCGGCAGAATATCAGCCCCAGCATTTT. Residues: CASSVAAAAEYQPQHF. The gene calls are TRBV6-1 and TRBJ1-5; D gene unclear. Trimming stripped 6 bases from V and 5 bases from J, with 20 bases between. The CDR3 spans 16 residues. CDR1 is MNHNS, CDR2 SASEGT, per germline.

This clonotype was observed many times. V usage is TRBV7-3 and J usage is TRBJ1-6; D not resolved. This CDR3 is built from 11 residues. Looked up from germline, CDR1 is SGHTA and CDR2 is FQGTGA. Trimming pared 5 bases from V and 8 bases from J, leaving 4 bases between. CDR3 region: CASSPHSPLHF. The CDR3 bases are TGTGCCAGCAGCCCCCATTCACCCCTCCACTTT.

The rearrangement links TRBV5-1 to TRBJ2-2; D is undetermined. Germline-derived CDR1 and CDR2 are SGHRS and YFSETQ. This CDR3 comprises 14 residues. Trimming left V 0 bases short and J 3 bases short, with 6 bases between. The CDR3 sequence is CASSLEWDTGELFF. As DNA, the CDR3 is TGCGCCAGCAGCTTGGAGTGGGACACCGGGGAGCTGTTTTTT.

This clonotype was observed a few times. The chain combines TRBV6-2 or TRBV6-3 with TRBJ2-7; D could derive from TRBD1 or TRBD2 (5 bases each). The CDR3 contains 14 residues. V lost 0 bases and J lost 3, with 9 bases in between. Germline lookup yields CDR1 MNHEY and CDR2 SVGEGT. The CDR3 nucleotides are TGTGCCAGCAGTTACTCGGGGGAGAACTACGAGCAGTACTTC. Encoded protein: CASSYSGENYEQYF.

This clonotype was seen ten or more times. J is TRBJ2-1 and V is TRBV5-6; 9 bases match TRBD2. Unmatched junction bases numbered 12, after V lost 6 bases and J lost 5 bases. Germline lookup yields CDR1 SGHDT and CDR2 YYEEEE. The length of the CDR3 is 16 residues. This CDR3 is CASTSSAGGDNNEQFF. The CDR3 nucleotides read TGTGCCAGCACCTCATCAGCGGGAGGCGACAACAATGAGCAGTTCTTC.

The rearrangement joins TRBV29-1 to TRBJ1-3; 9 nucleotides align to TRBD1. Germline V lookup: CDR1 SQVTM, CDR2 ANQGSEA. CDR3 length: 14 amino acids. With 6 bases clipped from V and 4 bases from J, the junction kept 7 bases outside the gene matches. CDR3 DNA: TGCAGCGTGGGAATTGGACAGGGGGGAAACACCATATATTTT. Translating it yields CSVGIGQGGNTIYF.

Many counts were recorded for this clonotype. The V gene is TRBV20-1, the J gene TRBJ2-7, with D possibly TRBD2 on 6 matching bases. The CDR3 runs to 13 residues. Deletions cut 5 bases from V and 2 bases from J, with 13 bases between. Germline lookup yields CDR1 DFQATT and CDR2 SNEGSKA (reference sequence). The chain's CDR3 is CSASGTSPYEQYF. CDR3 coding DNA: TGCAGTGCTTCCGGGACTTCACCCTACGAGCAGTACTTC.

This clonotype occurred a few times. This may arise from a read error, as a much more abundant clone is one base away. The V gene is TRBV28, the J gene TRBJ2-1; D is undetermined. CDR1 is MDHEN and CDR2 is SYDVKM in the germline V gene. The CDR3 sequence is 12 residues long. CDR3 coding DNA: TGTGTCAGCAGTTTAAACTACAATGAGCAGTTCTTC. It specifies CVSSLNYNEQFF.

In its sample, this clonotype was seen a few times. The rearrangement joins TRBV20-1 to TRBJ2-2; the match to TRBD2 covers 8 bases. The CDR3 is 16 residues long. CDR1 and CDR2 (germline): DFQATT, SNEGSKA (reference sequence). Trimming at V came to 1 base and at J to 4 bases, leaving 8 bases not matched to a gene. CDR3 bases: TGCAGTGCTAGAGGCTGGTTCGGGGGGGCCACCGGGGAGCTGTTTTTT. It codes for CSARGWFGGATGELFF.

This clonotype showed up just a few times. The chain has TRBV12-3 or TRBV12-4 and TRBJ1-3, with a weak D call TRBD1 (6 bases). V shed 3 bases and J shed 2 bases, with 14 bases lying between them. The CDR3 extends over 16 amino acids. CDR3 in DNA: TGTGCCAGCAGTTTTCGTGACAGGCCCCCTGGAAACACCATATATTTT. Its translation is CASSFRDRPPGNTIYF.

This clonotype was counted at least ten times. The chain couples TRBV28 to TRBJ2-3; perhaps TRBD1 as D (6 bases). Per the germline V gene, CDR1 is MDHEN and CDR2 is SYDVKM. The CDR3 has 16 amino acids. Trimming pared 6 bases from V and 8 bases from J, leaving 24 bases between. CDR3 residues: CASSSSGTHGFVTQYF. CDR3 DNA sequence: TGTGCCAGCAGCTCTTCCGGGACACATGGCTTTGTTACGCAGTATTTT.

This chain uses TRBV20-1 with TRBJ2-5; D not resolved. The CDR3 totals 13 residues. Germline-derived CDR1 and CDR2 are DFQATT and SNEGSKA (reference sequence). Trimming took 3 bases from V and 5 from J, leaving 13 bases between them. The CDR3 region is CSASPGVGETQYF. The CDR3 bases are TGCAGTGCTAGTCCTGGGGTGGGCGAGACCCAGTACTTC.

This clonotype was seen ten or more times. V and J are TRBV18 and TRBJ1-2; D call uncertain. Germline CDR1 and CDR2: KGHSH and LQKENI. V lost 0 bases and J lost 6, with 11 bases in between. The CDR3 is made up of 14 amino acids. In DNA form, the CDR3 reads TGTGCCAGCTCACCACCGGGAGCGGTGCATGGCTACACCTTC. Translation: CASSPPGAVHGYTF.

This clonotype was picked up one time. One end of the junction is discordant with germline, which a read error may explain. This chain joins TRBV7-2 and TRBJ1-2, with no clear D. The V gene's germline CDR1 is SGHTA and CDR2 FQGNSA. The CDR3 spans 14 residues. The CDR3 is CASSFSGRNYSYTF. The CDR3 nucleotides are TGTGCCAGCAGCTTTTCGGGCAGAAACTATAGCTACACCTTC. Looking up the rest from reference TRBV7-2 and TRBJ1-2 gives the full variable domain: GAGVSQSPSNKVTEKGKDVELRCDPISGHTALYWYRQSLGQGLEFLIYFQGNSAPDKSGLPSDRFSAERTGGSVSTLTIQRTQQEDSAVYLCASSFSGRNYSYTFGSGTRLTVV.

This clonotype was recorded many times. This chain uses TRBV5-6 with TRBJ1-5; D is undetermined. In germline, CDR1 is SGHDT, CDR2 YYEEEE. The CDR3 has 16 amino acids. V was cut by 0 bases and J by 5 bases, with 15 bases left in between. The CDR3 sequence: CASSLAGVAADQPQHF. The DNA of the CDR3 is TGTGCCAGCAGCTTGGCCGGGGTGGCAGCGGATCAGCCCCAGCATTTT.

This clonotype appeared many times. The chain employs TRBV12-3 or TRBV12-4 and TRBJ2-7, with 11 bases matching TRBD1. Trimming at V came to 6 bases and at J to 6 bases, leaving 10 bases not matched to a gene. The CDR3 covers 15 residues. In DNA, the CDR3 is TGTGCCAGCAGCCTTTGGGACAGGGGGTTCAGCGAGCAGTACTTC. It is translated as CASSLWDRGFSEQYF.

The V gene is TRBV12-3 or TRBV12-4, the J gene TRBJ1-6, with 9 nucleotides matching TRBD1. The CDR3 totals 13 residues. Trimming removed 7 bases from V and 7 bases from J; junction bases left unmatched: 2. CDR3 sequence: CASKGQGNSPLHF. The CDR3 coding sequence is TGTGCCAGCAAGGGACAGGGAAATTCACCCCTCCACTTT.

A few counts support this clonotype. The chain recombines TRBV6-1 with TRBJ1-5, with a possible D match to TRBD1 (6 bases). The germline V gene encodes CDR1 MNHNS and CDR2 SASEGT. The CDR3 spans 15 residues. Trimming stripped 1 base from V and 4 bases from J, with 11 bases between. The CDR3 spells CASSEVWRGNQPQHF. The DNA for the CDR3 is TGTGCCAGCAGTGAAGTCTGGAGGGGGAATCAGCCCCAGCATTTT.

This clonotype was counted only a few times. DNA for the CDR3: TGTGCCACACAGACCCCAGGGCCGAACACCGGGGAGCTGTTTTTT. This translates into CATQTPGPNTGELFF. The V call is TRBV7-8, the J call TRBJ2-2; possible D gene TRBD1, 5 bases. Germline-derived CDR1 and CDR2 are SGHVS and FQNEAQ. V lost 10 bases and J 0 bases, leaving 15 bases between the germline ends. This CDR3 spans 15 amino acids. Together with reference TRBV7-8 and TRBJ2-2, the CDR3 gives the full variable domain: GAGVSQSPRYKVAKRGQDVALRCDPISGHVSLFWYQQALGQGPEFLTYFQNEAQLDKSGLPSDRFFAERPEGSVSTLKIQRTQQEDSAVYLCATQTPGPNTGELFFGEGSRLTVL.

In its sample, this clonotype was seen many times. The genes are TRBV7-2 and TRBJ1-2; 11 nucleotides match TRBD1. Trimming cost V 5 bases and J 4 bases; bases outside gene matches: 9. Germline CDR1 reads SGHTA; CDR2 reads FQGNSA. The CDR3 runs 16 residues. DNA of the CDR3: TGTGCCAGCAGCCGAACGGACAGGGGGCTACCCTATGGCTACACCTTC. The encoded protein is CASSRTDRGLPYGYTF. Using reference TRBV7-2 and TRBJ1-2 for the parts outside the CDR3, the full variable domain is GAGVSQSPSNKVTEKGKDVELRCDPISGHTALYWYRQSLGQGLEFLIYFQGNSAPDKSGLPSDRFSAERTGGSVSTLTIQRTQQEDSAVYLCASSRTDRGLPYGYTFGSGTRLTVV.

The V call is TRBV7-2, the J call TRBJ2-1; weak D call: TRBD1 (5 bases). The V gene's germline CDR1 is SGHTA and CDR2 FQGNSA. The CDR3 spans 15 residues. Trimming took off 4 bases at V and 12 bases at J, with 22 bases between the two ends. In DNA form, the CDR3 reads TGTGCCAGCAGCTCACAGGCCTTCTGGGATGAAGGGCAGTTCTTC. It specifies CASSSQAFWDEGQFF.

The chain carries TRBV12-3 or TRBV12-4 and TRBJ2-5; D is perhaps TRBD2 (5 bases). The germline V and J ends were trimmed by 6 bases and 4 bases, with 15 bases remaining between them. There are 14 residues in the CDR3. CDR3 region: CASRTGPAGETQYF. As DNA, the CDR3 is TGTGCCAGCAGAACCGGACCTGCGGGAGAGACCCAGTACTTC.

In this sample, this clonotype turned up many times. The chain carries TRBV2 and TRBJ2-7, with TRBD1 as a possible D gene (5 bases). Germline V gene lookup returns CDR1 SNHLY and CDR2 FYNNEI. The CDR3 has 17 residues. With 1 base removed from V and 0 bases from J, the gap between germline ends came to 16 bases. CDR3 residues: CASSEGFWGKSSYEQYF. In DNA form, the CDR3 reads TGTGCCAGCAGTGAAGGTTTTTGGGGCAAGTCCTCCTACGAGCAGTACTTC.

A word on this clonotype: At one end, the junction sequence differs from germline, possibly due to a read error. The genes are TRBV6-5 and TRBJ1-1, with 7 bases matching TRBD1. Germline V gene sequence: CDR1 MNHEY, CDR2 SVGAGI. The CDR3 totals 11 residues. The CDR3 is CASSSGGEAFF. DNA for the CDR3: TGTGCTAGCAGTTCAGGGGGTGAAGCTTTCTTT.

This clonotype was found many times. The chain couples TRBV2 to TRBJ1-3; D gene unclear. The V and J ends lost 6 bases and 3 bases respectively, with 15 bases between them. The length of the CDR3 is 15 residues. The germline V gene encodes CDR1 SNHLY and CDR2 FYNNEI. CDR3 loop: CASRKHKGNGNTIYF. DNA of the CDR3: TGTGCCAGCAGGAAACATAAAGGGAATGGAAACACCATATATTTT.